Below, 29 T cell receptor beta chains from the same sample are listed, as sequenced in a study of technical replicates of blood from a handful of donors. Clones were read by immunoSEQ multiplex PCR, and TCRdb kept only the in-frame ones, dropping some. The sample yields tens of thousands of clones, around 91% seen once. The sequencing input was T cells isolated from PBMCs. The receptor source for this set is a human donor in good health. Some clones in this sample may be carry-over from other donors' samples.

Written as DNA, the CDR3 is TGTGCCAGTCGGCAGGGGCGGGATGAAAAACTGTTTTTT. Translation gives CASRQGRDEKLFF. The chain combines TRBV19 with TRBJ1-4, with a weak D call TRBD1 (6 bases). This CDR3 comprises 13 residues. V was cut by 8 bases and J by 6 bases, with 13 bases left in between. Germline lookup yields CDR1 LNHDA and CDR2 SQIVND (reference sequence).

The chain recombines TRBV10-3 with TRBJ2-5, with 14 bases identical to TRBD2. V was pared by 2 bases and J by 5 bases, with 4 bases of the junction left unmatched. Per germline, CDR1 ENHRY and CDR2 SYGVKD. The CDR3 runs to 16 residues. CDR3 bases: TGTGCCATCAGTGAGGGACTAGCGGGGGGCCGGGAGACCCAGTACTTC. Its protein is CAISEGLAGGRETQYF.

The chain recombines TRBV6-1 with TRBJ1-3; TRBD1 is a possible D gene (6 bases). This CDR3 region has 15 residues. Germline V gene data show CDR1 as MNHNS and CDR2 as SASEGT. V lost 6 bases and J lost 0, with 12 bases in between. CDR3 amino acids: CASRRGDISGNTIYF. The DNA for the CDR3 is TGTGCCAGCAGGAGAGGGGACATCTCTGGAAACACCATATATTTT.

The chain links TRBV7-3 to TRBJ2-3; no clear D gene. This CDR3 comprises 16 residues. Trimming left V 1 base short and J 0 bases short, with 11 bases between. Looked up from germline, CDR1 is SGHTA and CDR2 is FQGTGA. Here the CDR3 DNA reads TGTGCCAGCAGCTTAAAGGCGGCAGCTAGCACAGATACGCAGTATTTT. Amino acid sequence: CASSLKAAASTDTQYF.

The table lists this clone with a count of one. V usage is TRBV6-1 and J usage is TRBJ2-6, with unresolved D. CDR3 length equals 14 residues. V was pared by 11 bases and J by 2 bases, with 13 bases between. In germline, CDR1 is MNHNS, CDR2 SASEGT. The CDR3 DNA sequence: TGTGCCGTAGAGGAATTCGCTGGGGCCAACGTCCTGACTTTC. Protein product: CAVEEFAGANVLTF.

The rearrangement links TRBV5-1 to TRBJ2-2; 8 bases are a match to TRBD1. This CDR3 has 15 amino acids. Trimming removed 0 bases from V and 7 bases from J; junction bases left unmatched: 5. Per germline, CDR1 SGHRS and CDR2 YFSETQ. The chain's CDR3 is CASSLGQGSFGELFF. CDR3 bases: TGCGCCAGCAGCTTGGGACAGGGGAGTTTCGGGGAGCTGTTTTTT.

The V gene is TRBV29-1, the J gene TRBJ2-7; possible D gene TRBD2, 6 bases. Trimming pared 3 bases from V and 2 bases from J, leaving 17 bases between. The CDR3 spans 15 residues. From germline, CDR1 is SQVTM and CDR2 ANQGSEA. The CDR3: CSVEGLLDGAYEQYF. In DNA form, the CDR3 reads TGCAGCGTTGAGGGACTCCTTGACGGAGCCTACGAGCAGTACTTC.

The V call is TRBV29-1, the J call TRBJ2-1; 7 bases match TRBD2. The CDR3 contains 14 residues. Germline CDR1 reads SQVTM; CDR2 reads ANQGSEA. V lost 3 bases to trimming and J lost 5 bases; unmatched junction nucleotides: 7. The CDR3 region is CSVEPARGDNEQFF. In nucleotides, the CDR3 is TGCAGCGTTGAGCCCGCCCGGGGGGACAATGAGCAGTTCTTC.

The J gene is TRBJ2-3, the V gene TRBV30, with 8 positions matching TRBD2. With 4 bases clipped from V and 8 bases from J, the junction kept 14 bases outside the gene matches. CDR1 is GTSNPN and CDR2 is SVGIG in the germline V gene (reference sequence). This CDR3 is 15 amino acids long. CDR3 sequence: CAWNGGAGQYVTQYF. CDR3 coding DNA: TGTGCCTGGAACGGGGGGGCTGGTCAGTACGTTACGCAGTATTTT.

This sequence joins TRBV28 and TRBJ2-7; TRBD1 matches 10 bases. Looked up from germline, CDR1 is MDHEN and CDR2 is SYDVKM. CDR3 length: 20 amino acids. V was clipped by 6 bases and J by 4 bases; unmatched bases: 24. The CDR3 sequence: CASRTIPLSRTGGKRYEQYF. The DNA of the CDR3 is TGTGCCAGCAGGACCATACCTCTGTCAAGGACAGGGGGAAAAAGATACGAGCAGTACTTC.

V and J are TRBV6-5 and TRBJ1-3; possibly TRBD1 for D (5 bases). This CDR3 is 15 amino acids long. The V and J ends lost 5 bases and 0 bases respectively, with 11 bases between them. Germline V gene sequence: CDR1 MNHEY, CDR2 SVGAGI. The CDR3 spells CASSRRGDSGNTIYF. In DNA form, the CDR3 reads TGTGCCAGCAGTCGACGGGGGGACTCTGGAAACACCATATATTTT.

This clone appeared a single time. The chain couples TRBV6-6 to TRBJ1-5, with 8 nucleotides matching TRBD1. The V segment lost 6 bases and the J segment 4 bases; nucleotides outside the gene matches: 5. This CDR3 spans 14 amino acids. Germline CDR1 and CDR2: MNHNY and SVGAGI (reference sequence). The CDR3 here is CASSGQGVNQPQHF. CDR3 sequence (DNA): TGTGCCAGCAGCGGACAGGGTGTGAATCAGCCCCAGCATTTT.

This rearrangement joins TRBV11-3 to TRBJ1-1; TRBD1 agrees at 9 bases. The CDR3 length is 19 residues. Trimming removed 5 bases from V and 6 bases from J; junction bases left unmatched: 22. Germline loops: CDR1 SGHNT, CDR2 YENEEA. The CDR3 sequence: CASSRAGTGILSSWSEAFF. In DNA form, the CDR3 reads TGTGCCAGCAGCCGGGCCGGGACAGGGATTCTTTCTTCTTGGTCTGAAGCTTTCTTT.

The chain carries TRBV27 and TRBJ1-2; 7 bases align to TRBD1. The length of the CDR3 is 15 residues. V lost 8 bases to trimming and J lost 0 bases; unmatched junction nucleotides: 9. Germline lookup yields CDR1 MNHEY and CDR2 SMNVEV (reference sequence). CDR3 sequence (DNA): TGTGCCAGCGAGGGACAGACCAACACTAACTATGGCTACACCTTC. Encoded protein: CASEGQTNTNYGYTF.

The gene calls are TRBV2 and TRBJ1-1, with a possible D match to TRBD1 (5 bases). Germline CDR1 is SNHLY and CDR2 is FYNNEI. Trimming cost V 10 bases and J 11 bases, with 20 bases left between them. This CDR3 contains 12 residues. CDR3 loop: CATSGDSLRAFF. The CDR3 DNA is TGTGCCACTTCGGGGGACTCTTTACGGGCTTTCTTT.

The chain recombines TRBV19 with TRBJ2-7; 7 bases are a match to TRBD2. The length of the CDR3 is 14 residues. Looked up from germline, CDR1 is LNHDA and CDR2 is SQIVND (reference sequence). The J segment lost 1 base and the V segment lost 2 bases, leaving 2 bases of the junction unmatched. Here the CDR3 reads CASSIPGGSYEQYF. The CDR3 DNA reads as TGTGCCAGTAGTATACCCGGGGGGTCCTACGAGCAGTACTTC. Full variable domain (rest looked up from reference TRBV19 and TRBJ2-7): DGGITQSPKYLFRKEGQNVTLSCEQNLNHDAMYWYRQDPGQGLRLIYYSQIVNDFQKGDIAEGYSVSREKKESFPLTVTSAQKNPTAFYLCASSIPGGSYEQYFGPGTRLTVT.

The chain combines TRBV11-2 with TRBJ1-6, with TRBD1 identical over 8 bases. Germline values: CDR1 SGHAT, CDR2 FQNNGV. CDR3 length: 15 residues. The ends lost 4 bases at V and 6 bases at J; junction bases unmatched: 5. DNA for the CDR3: TGTGCCAGCAGCTATGGACAGGGCTTTAATTCACCCCTCCACTTT. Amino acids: CASSYGQGFNSPLHF.

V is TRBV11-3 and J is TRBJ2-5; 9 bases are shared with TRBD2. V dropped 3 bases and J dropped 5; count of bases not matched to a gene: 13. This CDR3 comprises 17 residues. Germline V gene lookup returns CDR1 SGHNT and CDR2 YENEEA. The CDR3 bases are TGTGCCAGCAGCTTCAATGTATGGGTAGCGGGGGACGAGACCCAGTACTTC. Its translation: CASSFNVWVAGDETQYF.

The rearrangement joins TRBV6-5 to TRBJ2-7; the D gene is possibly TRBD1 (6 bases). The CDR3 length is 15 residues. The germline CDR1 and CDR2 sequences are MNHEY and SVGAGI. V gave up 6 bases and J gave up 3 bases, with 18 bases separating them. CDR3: CASSARPGAGYEQYF. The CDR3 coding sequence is TGTGCCAGCAGCGCCCGCCCAGGGGCGGGCTACGAGCAGTACTTC.

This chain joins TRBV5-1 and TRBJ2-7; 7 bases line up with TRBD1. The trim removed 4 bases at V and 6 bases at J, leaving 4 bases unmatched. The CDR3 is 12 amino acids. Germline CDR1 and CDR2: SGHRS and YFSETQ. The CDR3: CASSPQGSEQYF. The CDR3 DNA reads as TGCGCCAGCAGCCCACAGGGGAGCGAGCAGTACTTC.

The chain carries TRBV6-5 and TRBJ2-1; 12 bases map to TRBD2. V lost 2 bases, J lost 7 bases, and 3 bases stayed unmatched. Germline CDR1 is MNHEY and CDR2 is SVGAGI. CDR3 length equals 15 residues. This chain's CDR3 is CASSYRLAGVNEQFF. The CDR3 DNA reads TGTGCCAGCAGTTACCGACTAGCGGGGGTTAATGAGCAGTTCTTC.

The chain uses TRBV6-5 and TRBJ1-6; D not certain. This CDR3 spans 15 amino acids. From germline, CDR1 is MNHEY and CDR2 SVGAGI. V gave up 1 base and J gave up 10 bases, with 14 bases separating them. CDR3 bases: TGTGCCAGCAGTTACTTACTGGAGGGAGAATCACCCCTCCACTTT. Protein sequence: CASSYLLEGESPLHF.

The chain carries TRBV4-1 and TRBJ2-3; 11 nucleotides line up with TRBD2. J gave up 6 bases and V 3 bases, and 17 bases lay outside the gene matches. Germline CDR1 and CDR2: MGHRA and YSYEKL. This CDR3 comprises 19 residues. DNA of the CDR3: TGCGCCAGCAGCCACCTACTAGCGGGAGTAAGTAAACGATTGGATACGCAGTATTTT. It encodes CASSHLLAGVSKRLDTQYF.

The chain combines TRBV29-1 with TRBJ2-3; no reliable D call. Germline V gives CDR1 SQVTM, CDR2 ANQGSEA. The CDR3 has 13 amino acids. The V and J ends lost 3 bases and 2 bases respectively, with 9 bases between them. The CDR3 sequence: CSVEARLTDTQYF. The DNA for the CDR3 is TGCAGCGTTGAGGCTAGGCTCACAGATACGCAGTATTTT.

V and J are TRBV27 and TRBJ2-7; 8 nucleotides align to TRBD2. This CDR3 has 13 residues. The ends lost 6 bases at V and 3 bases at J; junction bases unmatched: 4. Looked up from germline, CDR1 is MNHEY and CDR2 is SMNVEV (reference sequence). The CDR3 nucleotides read TGTGCCAGCAGGAGCGGGGGACGCTACGAGCAGTACTTC. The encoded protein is CASRSGGRYEQYF.

CDR3 residues: CASSQGGGGYTF. CDR3 DNA: TGTGCCAGCAGCCAAGGGGGGGGTGGCTACACCTTC. V usage is TRBV4-2 and J usage is TRBJ1-2; TRBD1 might be the D (5 bases). Trimming removed 1 base at V and 7 bases at J, with 7 bases between. The length of the CDR3 is 12 residues. Germline CDR1 reads LGHNA; CDR2 reads YNFKEQ.

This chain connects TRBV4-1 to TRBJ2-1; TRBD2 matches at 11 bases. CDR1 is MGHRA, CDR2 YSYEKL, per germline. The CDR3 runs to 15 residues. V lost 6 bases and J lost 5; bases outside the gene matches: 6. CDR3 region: CASSLAGGSNNEQFF. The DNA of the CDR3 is TGCGCCAGCAGTCTAGCGGGGGGCAGCAACAATGAGCAGTTCTTC.

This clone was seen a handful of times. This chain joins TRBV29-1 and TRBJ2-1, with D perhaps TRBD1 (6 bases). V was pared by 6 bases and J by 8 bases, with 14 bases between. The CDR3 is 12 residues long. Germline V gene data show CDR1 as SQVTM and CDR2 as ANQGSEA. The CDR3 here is CSVSRTVDEQFF. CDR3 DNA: TGCAGCGTATCTCGGACAGTTGATGAGCAGTTCTTC.

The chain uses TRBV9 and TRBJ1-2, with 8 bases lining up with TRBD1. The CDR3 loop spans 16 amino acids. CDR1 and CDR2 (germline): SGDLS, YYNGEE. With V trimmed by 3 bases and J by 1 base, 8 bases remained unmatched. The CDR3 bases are TGTGCCAGCAGCGACAGGGGGGATTTATTTAACTATGGCTACACCTTC. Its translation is CASSDRGDLFNYGYTF.